This T cell receptor beta chain was obtained from a study of cytomegalovirus exposure and HLA in healthy donors (dated by TCRdb to about 2017). Concerning the study at large: An earlier analysis of approximately 640 of the donors reported approximately 300 Gb of sequence data and 117 million unique TCR beta sequences from about 200 million T cells. A later genetic analysis used genome-wide SNP genotypes for about three fifths of the 666 donors, treating that subset as a discovery cohort. The later analysis used no new phenotypic data to find candidate immune exposures, relying instead on TCR beta sequences and their occurrence across donors. In addition to the first cohort of approximately 670 subjects, a separate validation cohort of 100 to 150 different subjects was used. In a later analysis, previously published TCR beta repertoires from 500 to 750 donors were re-analyzed and high-resolution HLA genotyping was added so that TCR occurrence patterns could be studied. In an earlier analysis of 587 of the donors, high-throughput TCR beta sequencing was used to judge whether each TCR beta V gene segment behaved as functional or pseudogenic. Roughly five DR-DQ haplotypes were handled as single units for association and clustering because linkage in the cohort was strong. The study aimed to test whether cataloging public T cell receptors could reveal signatures of past pathogen exposure. HLA typing covered class I and class II loci at four-digit resolution. Among the roughly 400 genotyped donors, approximately 81% belonged to the genetic ancestry cluster associated with self-reported Caucasian donors. The study combined high-throughput TCR immunosequencing, statistical association of individual TCRs with disease status, and machine learning to predict cytomegalovirus infection status. The T cell repertoires of 550 to 850 subjects were profiled by immunosequencing and related to cytomegalovirus serostatus. Among 398 genotyped donors of the cohort, an average of about 240,000 unique TCR beta nucleotide sequences were sequenced per donor, roughly 18% of them non-productive. Every discovery cohort repertoire had been produced on one sequencing platform. The number of donors typed differed by locus, with about 629-640 for A, B, C, DRB1 and DQB1, 522 for DQA1, about 610 for DPA1, and some 470 for DPB1. An early release that covered fewer than 800 HLA-typed donors contained approximately 290 gigabases of sequencing data and some 87 million unique TCR sequences. Alongside the repertoire data, information on donor age, sex, ethnicity and CMV serostatus was compiled.

The cohort comprised some 680 healthy bone marrow donors. All cohort members were sampled while nominally healthy, although unrecorded immune exposures were likely present. The donor was CMV seropositive and belonged to the group of more than 250 seropositive cohort members. Every donor gave a peripheral blood sample, and the peripheral blood mononuclear cells from that sample were used for TCR beta sequencing. The Qiagen DNeasy Blood Extraction Kit was used to extract genomic DNA from the blood cell samples. Notes on this clone: Its antigen is still unknown. No base qualities exist here, and no much larger clone lies one base off it.

The library came from the immunoSEQ multiplex PCR assay. For the multiplex PCR, a mixture combining 60 forward primers for TCR Vbeta segments and 13 reverse primers for TCR Jbeta segments was used. The CDR3 region of rearranged TCR beta genes was amplified from genomic DNA by a multiplex PCR assay. On the Illumina HiSeq System, the amplified TCR beta libraries were sequenced as 87-base-pair reads. In the paper's pipeline: A later analysis counted around 72 million unique TCR beta chains across the roughly 700 repertoires, and around 9.9 million of these chains were shared by at least two donors. Raw reads were error-corrected and collapsed into unique sequences with a nearest-neighbor algorithm that merged closely related sequences to remove PCR and sequencing errors. CDR3 sequences were aligned to IMGT reference sequences to assign V, D and J gene segments. For a sequence to be retained, at least a six-nucleotide match to both a V gene segment and a J gene segment was required. Rearrangements were classified as productive when the CDR3 lacked stop codons and remained in frame with V and J, and all other rearrangements were classified as non-productive. Following IMGT convention, CDR3 was defined as the stretch from the second conserved V-encoded cysteine to the conserved J-encoded phenylalanine. In an earlier analysis of approximately 500 of the donors, sequences lacking an unambiguous match to a single V gene segment were excluded. An earlier analysis of just under 600 of the donors called V segments functional above 56.7% productive rearrangements and segregating when the between-donor standard deviation exceeded 5%. To diagnose cytomegalovirus status from the catalog of TCR beta chain sequences, a statistical classification framework was built. In a later analysis, V and J genes were assigned by comparing TCR nucleotide sequences against IMGT/GENE-DB human TR gene sequences. In a later analysis, CDR3 sequences and most-parsimonious VDJ recombination scenarios were assigned using the TCRdist pipeline. In a later analysis, each TCR beta chain was defined by its CDR3 amino acid sequence together with its V-gene family, and reads without a unique V-gene family were excluded. A later analysis removed nearly 600 highly shared, low-generation-probability nucleotide sequences to deal with suspected cross-contamination and a sequencing artifact. For each public chain, a later analysis derived a clonal expansion index from normalized ranks of inferred template counts within each repertoire. In a later analysis, generation probabilities were computed with a VDJ recombination model fitted to out-of-frame rearrangements, and the resulting probabilities were checked against IGoR. In a later analysis, hypergeometric tests were used to score TCR-TCR, TCR-HLA and TCR-CMV co-occurrence, with a repertoire-size bias correction applied to TCR pairs. False discovery rates were estimated in a later analysis by permuting HLA or CMV assignments 20 times. In a later analysis, co-occurring TCRs were grouped using DBSCAN, and TCRdist sequence similarity was added for clustering within HLA-allele-positive subsets. Repertoires with fewer than 30,000 or more than 120,000 public chains, plus five repertoires with anomalous nucleotide sharing, were excluded from co-occurrence clustering. What TCRdb holds here is the immuneACCESS table cut down to in-frame rearrangements. Part of the clones is not present; checked against another copy, under half of the missing clones reflect an unresolved V gene, and the others are unexplained. Clone size and the V and J calls come from that table; the DNA yielded D and trimming. For this sample there are about 140,000 clones; approximately 81% appear just once. The ten largest clones represent 3.5% to 5.5% of the sample.

Here is what the overall study found, with its caveats: In a later analysis, HLA-associated TCR beta chains were found to be more clonally expanded and to have lower generation probabilities than equally common non-associated chains. Broadly in line with IMGT annotations, most TCR beta V segments showed up in productive rearrangements about 90% or about 30% of the time in an earlier analysis of several hundred of the donors. In a later analysis, about 16,000 TCR beta sequences were associated with specific HLA alleles at a false discovery rate of 0.05. A later genetic analysis associated a missense DCLRE1C variant with V-gene and J-gene trimming of TCR beta chains, and an independent cohort replicated the association. It was suggested by the authors that the approach could potentially be generalized to other disease states and immunological phenotypes. Linkage disequilibrium might explain the correlated functional status among segregating V segments, but an unknown experimental factor could not be ruled out. A further reported finding was that TCR beta sequences accurately predicted the HLA-A and HLA-B alleles for most subjects in the first cohort. In the study, 150 to 200 TCR beta chains were listed as associated with cytomegalovirus. The earlier analysis of a few hundred of the donors excluded over 15 rarely observed V segments, including chromosome 9 orphons, because counts were too low. A later analysis found that TCR association rates varied across HLA loci, with DRB1 alleles showing the most associated TCRs and HLA-C alleles the fewest. The classifier was reported to diagnose cytomegalovirus status with high specificity and sensitivity in both the original cohort and the validation cohort. Presence/absence analyses assumed roughly uniform sequencing depth across donors, an assumption that may not hold. For the cohort, immune exposure information was limited to CMV serostatus. In this cohort, only TCR beta chains were sequenced, and detectable features were limited by the absence of alpha or paired-chain data. In a later analysis, several top co-occurrence clusters were reported to appear linked to parvovirus B19, influenza, CMV and Epstein-Barr virus. In a later genetic analysis, fewer N-insertions in productive TCRs were reported among donors in an Asian-associated ancestry cluster than the roughly 700-donor mean. Because some donors lacked HLA typing at each locus, the association tests relied only on the typed subset. When HLA alleles, especially DR and DQ, strongly co-occurred, attributing TCR associations to individual alleles was difficult. A cluster of highly shared sequence variants was judged likely to be a technical artifact of the sequencing pipeline. In vitro tests confirmed that a few of the cytomegalovirus-associated TCR beta chains recognize cytomegalovirus antigens. According to a later analysis, most CMV-associated TCR beta chains appeared to be HLA-restricted, and the HLA associations seemed to be driven largely by CMV exposure. While some public TCRs were present in many individuals, most TCR sequences turned up only very rarely across donors.

The TCR originated in a woman in her thirties or forties in good health and CMV-seropositive. What was sequenced was PBMCs.

The DNA reads as follows: TGTGCCAGCAGTTTAAGGGTCGGGAGGGGGGGCAATGAGCAGTTCTTC. This codes for CASSLRVGRGGNEQFF. The sequence is built from TRBV28 and TRBJ2-1; 8 bases in the junction line up with TRBD2. The germline V gene supplies CDR1 MDHEN and CDR2 SYDVKM. V trim: 2 bases; J trim: 6 bases; unmatched bases: 9. The cysteine opens and the phenylalanine closes a CDR3 of 16 amino acids. Only CDR3 DNA is held: 48 bases, read in frame from base 1.